The 21 T cell receptor beta chains below were found in one sample sequenced in a study of OX40 agonist ivuxolimab in advanced cancers. TCRdb's table, derived via immunoSEQ multiplex PCR, lists solely in-frame clones and lacks some. The sample lists some 100,000 clones, 75% to 90% occurring once. This material consisted of CD4+ or CD8+ T cells sorted from blood, taken in a trial of the OX40 agonist ivuxolimab. Source of these receptors: an adult with an advanced solid tumor such as melanoma, head and neck, liver or kidney cancer.

The CDR3 bases are TGCGCCAGCAGCCGGGACAGGGCAGACGGGGAGCTGTTTTTT. Translating gives CASSRDRADGELFF. This chain joins TRBV5-1 and TRBJ2-2, with 9 bases aligning to TRBD1. The J segment lost 7 bases and the V segment lost 4 bases, leaving 5 bases of the junction unmatched. The CDR3 totals 14 residues. The germline V gene encodes CDR1 SGHRS and CDR2 YFSETQ.

This clone appeared a few times. In the same sample, other DNA sequences code for this CDR3. In DNA, the CDR3 is TGTGCCAGCAGCATCCGCAATCAGCCCCAGCATTTT. Translation gives CASSIRNQPQHF. The chain links TRBV2 to TRBJ1-5; D uncertain. The germline CDR1 and CDR2 sequences are SNHLY and FYNNEI. The V gene lost 6 bases and the J gene lost 2 bases, with 5 bases spanning the gap. The CDR3 is 12 residues long.

The chain recombines TRBV30 with TRBJ2-3; D might be TRBD1 or TRBD2, each matching 5 bases. The germline V and J ends were trimmed by 0 bases and 3 bases, with 13 bases remaining between them. The CDR3 covers 15 residues. Germline-derived CDR1 and CDR2 are GTSNPN and SVGIG (reference sequence). The CDR3 sequence: CAWSVEGIRTDTQYF. The CDR3 DNA reads as TGTGCCTGGAGTGTAGAGGGGATTAGGACAGATACGCAGTATTTT.

This chain uses TRBV5-4 with TRBJ2-7; D gene uncertain. The CDR3 length is 12 residues. The germline V gene encodes CDR1 SGHNT and CDR2 YYREEE (reference sequence). The V end lost 0 bases, the J end lost 3 bases, and 4 bases lay between the germline ends. This CDR3 reads CASSLGNYEQYF. CDR3 sequence (DNA): TGTGCCAGCAGCTTGGGGAACTACGAGCAGTACTTC.

The V and J genes are TRBV5-1 and TRBJ2-5; 7 bases are a match to TRBD1. With V trimmed by 0 bases and J by 3 bases, 20 bases remained unmatched. Germline-derived CDR1 and CDR2 are SGHRS and YFSETQ. The CDR3 runs to 20 residues. The CDR3 region is CASSLGWRTGLGVHKETQYF. The CDR3 nucleotides read TGCGCCAGCAGCTTGGGATGGCGGACAGGTCTAGGGGTACACAAAGAGACCCAGTACTTC.

The chain joins TRBV5-6 to TRBJ2-7, with D perhaps matching TRBD1 or TRBD2 (5 bases each). The CDR3 is made up of 16 amino acids. Germline V CDR1 and CDR2: SGHDT, YYEEEE. Trimming took off 2 bases at V and 1 base at J, with 16 bases between the two ends. The CDR3 spells CASSLRTSGSSYEQYF. Here the CDR3 DNA reads TGTGCCAGCAGCTTACGGACCTCAGGGAGTTCCTACGAGCAGTACTTC.

This clone was seen a few times. The genes are TRBV5-4 and TRBJ2-2; D is undetermined. Germline V gene lookup returns CDR1 SGHNT and CDR2 YYREEE (reference sequence). Deletions cut 4 bases from V and 1 base from J, with 11 bases between. The CDR3 runs 15 residues. Written as DNA, the CDR3 is TGTGCCAGCAGCACCGGACCGAGGAACACCGGGGAGCTGTTTTTT. Its translation: CASSTGPRNTGELFF.

The rearrangement uses TRBV19 and TRBJ1-2; the D gene is possibly TRBD1 (5 bases). Germline V lookup: CDR1 LNHDA, CDR2 SQIVND (reference sequence). V lost 5 bases, J lost 0 bases, and 13 bases lay in between. The CDR3 spans 15 residues. The CDR3: CASSQRIQANYGYTF. The CDR3 region has the DNA TGTGCCAGTAGTCAACGGATACAGGCTAACTATGGCTACACCTTC.

This chain links TRBV30 with TRBJ2-2; D unclear. The CDR3 spans 16 residues. Trimming removed 2 bases from V and 3 bases from J, with 16 bases in between. Germline V lookup: CDR1 GTSNPN, CDR2 SVGIG (reference sequence). CDR3 nucleotide sequence: TGTGCCTGGAGTACCCGGTCCGGGTGGGACACCGGGGAGCTGTTTTTT. This codes for CAWSTRSGWDTGELFF. Looking up the rest from reference TRBV30 and TRBJ2-2 gives the full variable domain: SQTIHQWPATLVQPVGSPLSLECTVEGTSNPNLYWYRQAAGRGLQLLFYSVGIGQISSEVPQNLSASRPQDRQFILSSKKLLLSDSGFYLCAWSTRSGWDTGELFFGEGSRLTVL.

This sequence joins TRBV6-1 and TRBJ2-7; D might be TRBD1 (5 bases). V shed 8 bases and J shed 5 bases, with 13 bases lying between them. From germline, CDR1 is MNHNS and CDR2 SASEGT. The CDR3 contains 12 residues. CDR3 DNA sequence: TGTGCCAGCCACGAAGGGGCCCACGAGCAGTACTTC. Translated, it gives CASHEGAHEQYF.

This chain connects TRBV5-4 to TRBJ1-2; no reliable D call. The V gene's germline CDR1 is SGHNT and CDR2 YYREEE (reference sequence). This CDR3 has 16 residues. The germline V and J ends were trimmed by 2 bases and 4 bases, with 18 bases remaining between them. The CDR3 DNA sequence: TGTGCCAGCAGCTTATGGCACTCCCGGGCCACCTATGGCTACACCTTC. Protein product: CASSLWHSRATYGYTF.

V and J are TRBV29-1 and TRBJ2-1; 11 positions match TRBD1. Per germline, CDR1 SQVTM and CDR2 ANQGSEA. V lost 0 bases and J lost 9; bases outside the gene matches: 4. The CDR3 is 14 amino acids. CDR3 nucleotide sequence: TGCAGCGTTGAAGACTGGACAGGGGGCGGTGAGCAGTTCTTC. Its protein product is CSVEDWTGGGEQFF.

The chain joins TRBV11-3 to TRBJ2-7, with D possibly matching TRBD1 (5 bases). The CDR3 loop spans 14 amino acids. The germline V gene encodes CDR1 SGHNT and CDR2 YENEEA. The V gene lost 5 bases and the J gene lost 2 bases, with 13 bases spanning the gap. Written as DNA, the CDR3 is TGTGCCAGCAGCCCGAGTAGCAGGGCCTACGAGCAGTACTTC. It encodes CASSPSSRAYEQYF. Combining the CDR3 with reference TRBV11-3 and TRBJ2-7 gives the whole variable domain EAGVVQSPRYKIIEKKQPVAFWCNPISGHNTLYWYLQNLGQGPELLIRYENEEAVDDSQLPKDRFSAERLKGVDSTLKIQPAELGDSAVYLCASSPSSRAYEQYFGPGTRLTVT.

The rearrangement joins TRBV27 to TRBJ2-1; a possible D gene is TRBD1 (5 bases). The CDR3 loop spans 17 amino acids. Germline V lookup: CDR1 MNHEY, CDR2 SMNVEV (reference sequence). Trimming cost V 4 bases and J 4 bases, with 20 bases left between them. CDR3 loop: CASSSPTDRVSYNEQFF. The CDR3 DNA follows: TGTGCCAGCAGTTCCCCTACCGACAGAGTAAGTTACAATGAGCAGTTCTTC.

The rearrangement joins TRBV19 to TRBJ1-2; D is uncertain. Germline CDR1 and CDR2: LNHDA and SQIVND (reference sequence). V lost 3 bases and J lost 7, with 12 bases in between. CDR3 length: 13 amino acids. DNA for the CDR3: TGTGCCAGTAGTATGGTGCGTGGGGTTGGCTACACCTTC. Protein product: CASSMVRGVGYTF. Together with reference TRBV19 and TRBJ1-2, the CDR3 gives the full variable domain: DGGITQSPKYLFRKEGQNVTLSCEQNLNHDAMYWYRQDPGQGLRLIYYSQIVNDFQKGDIAEGYSVSREKKESFPLTVTSAQKNPTAFYLCASSMVRGVGYTFGSGTRLTVV.

This chain links TRBV6-1 with TRBJ1-6, with a possible D match to TRBD1 (6 bases). V dropped 2 bases and J dropped 7 bases, with 12 bases sitting between them. The CDR3 is made up of 15 amino acids. Per the germline V gene, CDR1 is MNHNS and CDR2 is SASEGT. CDR3 in amino acids: CASSESTGTNSPLHF. In DNA form, the CDR3 reads TGTGCCAGCAGTGAATCAACAGGGACCAATTCACCCCTCCACTTT.

The chain couples TRBV7-2 to TRBJ1-5; 7 nucleotides align to TRBD1. The CDR3 runs 13 residues. The ends lost 6 bases at V and 4 bases at J; junction bases unmatched: 3. CDR1 and CDR2 from the germline V gene are SGHTA and FQGNSA. CDR3: CASSRQGNQPQHF. The DNA for the CDR3 is TGTGCCAGCAGTCGACAGGGAAATCAGCCCCAGCATTTT.

This clone came up a few times. The genes are TRBV18 and TRBJ1-6, with D unresolved. Trimming removed 2 bases from V and 3 bases from J, with 14 bases in between. The CDR3 has 17 residues. Germline CDR1 is KGHSH and CDR2 is LQKENI. The DNA for the CDR3 is TGTGCCAGCTCACCATTAGGAGGGAATAGCTATAATTCACCCCTCCACTTT. Translation gives CASSPLGGNSYNSPLHF.

The gene calls are TRBV27 and TRBJ2-7; 8 nucleotides agree with TRBD1. The germline gives CDR1 MNHEY, CDR2 SMNVEV (reference sequence). Trimming removed 2 bases from V and 3 bases from J; junction bases left unmatched: 3. This CDR3 comprises 14 residues. DNA of the CDR3: TGTGCCAGCAGTTTAGGGGACAGGCTCTACGAGCAGTACTTC. This encodes CASSLGDRLYEQYF.

In this sample, this clone turned up once. The V call is TRBV5-4, the J call TRBJ2-3; TRBD2 matches 8 bases. The CDR3 runs 15 residues. Per the germline V gene, CDR1 is SGHNT and CDR2 is YYREEE (reference sequence). The V gene end was trimmed by 5 bases and the J gene end by 5 bases; junction bases not matched to a gene: 10. Here the CDR3 reads CASSIGLALGDTQYF. CDR3 DNA: TGTGCCAGCAGTATCGGACTAGCCCTGGGAGATACGCAGTATTTT.

This chain uses TRBV18 with TRBJ2-3, with a possible D match to TRBD1 (5 bases). Germline CDR1 KGHSH, CDR2 LQKENI. This CDR3 spans 16 amino acids. Trimming removed 1 base at V and 5 bases at J, with 16 bases between. CDR3 in DNA: TGTGCCAGCTCACCACTGCCTCCAGGGTGGGGAGATACGCAGTATTTT. Its protein is CASSPLPPGWGDTQYF.